This is a list of T cell receptor beta chains from one sample in a study of shared clonotypes between healthy human individuals. The protocol was immunoSEQ multiplex PCR, while the TCRdb copy is restricted to in-frame clones and leaves out a portion. This sample has roughly 680,000 clones, with roughly 72% found just once. The material sequenced was memory CD4+ T cells sorted from blood. The receptors were sampled from a woman under 40 in good health. Both conserved end residues are part of each CDR3. A D gene is named only where the DNA matches it firmly. Only part of the rows carry a size: once, few, many, or a class if the clone is expanded.

abundance: once; j_gene: TRBJ1-3; v_gene: TRBV9; d_gene: .; CDR3aa: CASSVEITSSGNTIYF; CDR3nt: TGTGCCAGCAGCGTAGAAATCACCAGCTCTGGAAACACCATATATTTT
abundance: many; j_gene: TRBJ2-7; v_gene: TRBV18; d_gene: .; CDR3aa: CASSSLSGQRAYEQYF; CDR3nt: TGTGCCAGCTCATCCCTCTCAGGGCAAAGGGCCTACGAGCAGTACTTC
abundance: .; j_gene: TRBJ1-1; v_gene: TRBV18; d_gene: .; CDR3aa: CASSRGRGGTEAFF; CDR3nt: TGTGCCAGCTCACGGGGCAGGGGAGGCACTGAAGCTTTCTTT
abundance: .; j_gene: TRBJ1-5; v_gene: TRBV18; d_gene: .; CDR3aa: CASSPSQSQPQHF; CDR3nt: TGTGCCAGCTCACCTAGCCAGAGTCAGCCCCAGCATTTT
abundance: .; j_gene: TRBJ2-5; v_gene: TRBV7-3; d_gene: TRBD2; CDR3aa: CASSLMGLAGIETQYF; CDR3nt: TGTGCCAGCAGCTTAATGGGTCTAGCGGGAATAGAGACCCAGTACTTC
abundance: .; j_gene: TRBJ2-1; v_gene: TRBV10-3; d_gene: .; CDR3aa: CAISESTHNEQFF; CDR3nt: TGTGCCATCAGTGAGTCAACTCACAATGAGCAGTTCTTC
abundance: few; j_gene: TRBJ1-2; v_gene: TRBV19; d_gene: .; CDR3aa: CASTSSAGTSGYGYTF; CDR3nt: TGTGCCAGTACCTCTTCGGCCGGGACATCTGGCTATGGCTACACCTTC
abundance: .; j_gene: TRBJ1-2; v_gene: TRBV19; d_gene: TRBD1; CDR3aa: CASSISADRATNYGYTF; CDR3nt: TGTGCCAGTAGTATATCCGCGGACAGGGCTACTAACTATGGCTACACCTTC
abundance: .; j_gene: TRBJ1-1; v_gene: TRBV11-2; d_gene: .; CDR3aa: CASSPGLGTEAFF; CDR3nt: TGTGCCAGCAGCCCCGGCCTGGGGACTGAAGCTTTCTTT
abundance: .; j_gene: TRBJ2-1; v_gene: TRBV4-2; d_gene: TRBD2; CDR3aa: CASSPGLAGGNEQFF; CDR3nt: TGTGCCAGCAGCCCCGGACTAGCGGGAGGTAATGAGCAGTTCTTC
abundance: .; j_gene: TRBJ1-5; v_gene: TRBV28; d_gene: TRBD1; CDR3aa: CASSLSDRVSQPQHF; CDR3nt: TGTGCCAGCAGCCTGTCTGACAGGGTTAGTCAGCCCCAGCATTTT
abundance: .; j_gene: TRBJ1-1; v_gene: TRBV18; d_gene: .; CDR3aa: CASSPSIGENTEAFF; CDR3nt: TGTGCCAGCTCACCAAGTATCGGGGAGAACACTGAAGCTTTCTTT
abundance: .; j_gene: TRBJ1-1; v_gene: TRBV15; d_gene: TRBD1; CDR3aa: CATSLQGAPTEAFF; CDR3nt: TGTGCCACCAGCTTACAGGGGGCGCCAACTGAAGCTTTCTTT
abundance: .; j_gene: TRBJ2-7; v_gene: TRBV2; d_gene: .; CDR3aa: CASTPASTGYEQYF; CDR3nt: TGTGCCAGCACACCGGCTTCCACAGGCTACGAGCAGTACTTC
abundance: .; j_gene: TRBJ2-5; v_gene: TRBV7-7; d_gene: TRBD1; CDR3aa: CASSRFTGGQETQYF; CDR3nt: TGTGCCAGCAGCCGATTCACAGGGGGGCAAGAGACCCAGTACTTC
abundance: .; j_gene: TRBJ1-3; v_gene: TRBV5-1; d_gene: TRBD1; CDR3aa: CASSLSPGQGSGNTIYF; CDR3nt: TGCGCCAGCAGCTTGAGCCCGGGACAGGGCTCTGGAAACACCATATATTTT
abundance: .; j_gene: TRBJ2-7; v_gene: TRBV7-2; d_gene: .; CDR3aa: CASSPHGTGAYEQYF; CDR3nt: TGTGCCAGCAGTCCACACGGGACGGGAGCCTACGAGCAGTACTTC
abundance: .; j_gene: TRBJ2-5; v_gene: TRBV7-7; d_gene: .; CDR3aa: CASSPDVFLQETQYF; CDR3nt: TGTGCCAGCAGCCCGGACGTGTTCCTCCAAGAGACCCAGTACTTC
abundance: few; j_gene: TRBJ2-3; v_gene: TRBV18; d_gene: TRBD1; CDR3aa: CASSPRQGTDTQYF; CDR3nt: TGTGCCAGCTCACCACGACAGGGGACAGATACGCAGTATTTT
abundance: .; j_gene: TRBJ1-1; v_gene: TRBV27; d_gene: TRBD1; CDR3aa: CASSFYRGVTTGAEAFF; CDR3nt: TGTGCCAGCAGTTTCTATCGGGGGGTGACGACAGGGGCTGAAGCTTTCTTT
abundance: .; j_gene: TRBJ2-2; v_gene: TRBV5-6; d_gene: .; CDR3aa: CASSSQGWSGELFF; CDR3nt: TGTGCCAGCAGCTCTCAGGGGTGGTCCGGGGAGCTGTTTTTT
abundance: .; j_gene: TRBJ1-1; v_gene: TRBV18; d_gene: .; CDR3aa: CASSPRGRNTEAFF; CDR3nt: TGTGCCAGCTCACCAAGGGGGAGGAACACTGAAGCTTTCTTT
abundance: few; j_gene: TRBJ2-1; v_gene: TRBV28; d_gene: TRBD2; CDR3aa: CASRSSGSRYNEQFF; CDR3nt: TGTGCCAGCAGGTCCAGCGGGAGTCGATACAATGAGCAGTTCTTC
abundance: .; j_gene: TRBJ2-7; v_gene: TRBV30; d_gene: TRBD2; CDR3aa: CAWTSGVPYEQYF; CDR3nt: TGTGCCTGGACTAGCGGTGTACCCTACGAGCAGTACTTC
abundance: .; j_gene: TRBJ1-4; v_gene: TRBV28; d_gene: .; CDR3aa: CASSLIASPVGEKLFF; CDR3nt: TGTGCCAGCAGTTTAATCGCCAGCCCCGTTGGTGAAAAACTGTTTTTT
abundance: .; j_gene: TRBJ2-5; v_gene: TRBV28; d_gene: .; CDR3aa: CASSFSWERRQETQYF; CDR3nt: TGTGCCAGCAGTTTTAGCTGGGAGAGGAGGCAAGAGACCCAGTACTTC
abundance: .; j_gene: TRBJ1-1; v_gene: TRBV29-1; d_gene: TRBD1; CDR3aa: CSAAGGRNTEAFF; CDR3nt: TGCAGCGCCGCAGGGGGCCGGAACACTGAAGCTTTCTTT